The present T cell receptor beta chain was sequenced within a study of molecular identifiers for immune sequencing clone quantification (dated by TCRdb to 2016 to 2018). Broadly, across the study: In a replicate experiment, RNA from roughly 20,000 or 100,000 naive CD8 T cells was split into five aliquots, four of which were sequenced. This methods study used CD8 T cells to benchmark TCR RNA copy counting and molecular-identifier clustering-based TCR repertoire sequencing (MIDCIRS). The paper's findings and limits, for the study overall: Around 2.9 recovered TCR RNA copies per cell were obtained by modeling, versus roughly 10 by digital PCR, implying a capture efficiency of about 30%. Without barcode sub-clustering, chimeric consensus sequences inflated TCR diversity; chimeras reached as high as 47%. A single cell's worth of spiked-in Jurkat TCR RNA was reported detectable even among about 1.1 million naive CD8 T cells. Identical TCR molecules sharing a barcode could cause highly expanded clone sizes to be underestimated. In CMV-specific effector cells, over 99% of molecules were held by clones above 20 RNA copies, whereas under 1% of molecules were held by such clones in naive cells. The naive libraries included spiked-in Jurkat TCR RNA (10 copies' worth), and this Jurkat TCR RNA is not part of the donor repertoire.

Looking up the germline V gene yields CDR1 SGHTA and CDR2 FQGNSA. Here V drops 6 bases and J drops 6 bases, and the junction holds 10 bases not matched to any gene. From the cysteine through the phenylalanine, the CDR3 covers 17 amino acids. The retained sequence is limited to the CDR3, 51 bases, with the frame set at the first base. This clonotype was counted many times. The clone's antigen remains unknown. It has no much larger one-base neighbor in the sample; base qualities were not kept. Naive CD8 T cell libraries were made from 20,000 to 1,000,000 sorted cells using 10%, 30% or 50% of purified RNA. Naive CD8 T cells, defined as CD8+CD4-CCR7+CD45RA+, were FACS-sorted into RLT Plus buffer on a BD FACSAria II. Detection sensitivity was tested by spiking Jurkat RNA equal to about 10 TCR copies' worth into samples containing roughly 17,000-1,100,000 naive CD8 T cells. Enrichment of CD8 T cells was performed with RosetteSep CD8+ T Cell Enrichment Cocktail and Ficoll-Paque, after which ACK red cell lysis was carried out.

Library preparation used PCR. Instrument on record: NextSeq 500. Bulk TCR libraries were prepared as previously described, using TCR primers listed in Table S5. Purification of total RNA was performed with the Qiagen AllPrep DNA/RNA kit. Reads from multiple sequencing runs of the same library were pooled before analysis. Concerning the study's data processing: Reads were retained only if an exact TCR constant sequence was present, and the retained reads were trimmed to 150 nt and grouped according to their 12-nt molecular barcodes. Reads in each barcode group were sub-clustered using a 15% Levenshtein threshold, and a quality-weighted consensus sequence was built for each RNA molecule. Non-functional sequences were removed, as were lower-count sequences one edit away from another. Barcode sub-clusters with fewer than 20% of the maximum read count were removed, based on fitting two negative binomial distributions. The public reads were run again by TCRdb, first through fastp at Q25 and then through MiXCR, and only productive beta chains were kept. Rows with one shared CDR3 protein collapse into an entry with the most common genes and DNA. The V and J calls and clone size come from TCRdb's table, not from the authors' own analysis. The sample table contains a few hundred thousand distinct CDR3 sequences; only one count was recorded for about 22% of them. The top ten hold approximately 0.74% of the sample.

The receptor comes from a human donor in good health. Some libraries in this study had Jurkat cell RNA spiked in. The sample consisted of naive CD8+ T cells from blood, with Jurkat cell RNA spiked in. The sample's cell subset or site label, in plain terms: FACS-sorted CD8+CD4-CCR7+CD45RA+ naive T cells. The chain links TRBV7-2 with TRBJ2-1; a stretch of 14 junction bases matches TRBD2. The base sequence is TGTGCCAGCAGTGGACTAGCGGGGGGATTCAGTTTCAATGAGCAGTTCTTC. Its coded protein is CASSGLAGGFSFNEQFF.